A single TCR beta chain is shown here with its context. This sample stems from a study of cytomegalovirus exposure and HLA in healthy donors. A multiplex PCR was run with 60 Vbeta primers and 13 Jbeta primers. Measured with immunoSEQ multiplex PCR; TCRdb has only the in-frame clones, and not every one. The sample comprises more than 150,000 clones, approximately 80% of which are singletons, and 4.5% to 7.5% rests with the top ten. The CDR3 is 16 amino acids. The receptor comes from a young woman in good health and CMV-seropositive. The sample was PBMCs. The rearrangement joins TRBV21-1 to TRBJ1-3; TRBD1, the D gene given by the table, was not confirmed from the DNA. TRBV21-1 is a pseudogene. CDR3 in amino acids: CASSTPGQGNGNTIYF. The DNA for the CDR3 is TGTGCCAGCAGCACCCCGGGACAGGGGAACGGAAACACCATATATTTT.